A single T cell receptor beta chain is shown here with its context. Its antigen remains unknown. These data belong to a study of blood T cells in healthy people across ages. Germline values: CDR1 MNHEY, CDR2 SVGEGT. CDR3 size: 11 residues. Trimming removed 10 bases at V and 2 bases at J, with 9 bases between. Primers used in a second PCR of roughly 6 to 12 cycles were a sample-barcoded 5' primer and a J-beta primer mix. Via MiXCR, TCRdb re-called the 5' RACE reads, giving one row per CDR3 protein. Counted here are 1.5 million to 2 million distinct CDR3 sequences, around 42% occurring once; the ten biggest clones make up under 30%. The study recruited healthy Caucasian donors from Russia who were aged roughly 6 to 100. Study-wide results and caveats: Unsorted PBMC input precluded a conclusive naive versus antigen-experienced comparison. A strong correlation was seen between TCR beta diversity and naive T cell percentage.

Sequenced input: blood. V usage is TRBV6-2 or TRBV6-3 and J usage is TRBJ2-7; D uncertain. This TCR was sampled from a human donor in good health. DNA for the CDR3: TGTGCCACCGCGGTCCCCTACGAGCAGTACTTC. It codes for CATAVPYEQYF.